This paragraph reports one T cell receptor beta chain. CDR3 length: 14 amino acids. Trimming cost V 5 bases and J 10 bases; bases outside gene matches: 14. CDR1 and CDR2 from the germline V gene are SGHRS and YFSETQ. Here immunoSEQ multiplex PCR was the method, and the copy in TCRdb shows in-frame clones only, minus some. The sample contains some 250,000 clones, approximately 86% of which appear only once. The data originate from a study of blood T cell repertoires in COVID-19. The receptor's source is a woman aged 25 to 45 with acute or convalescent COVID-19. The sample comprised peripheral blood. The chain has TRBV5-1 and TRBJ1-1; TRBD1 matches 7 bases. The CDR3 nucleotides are TGCGCCAGCAGGGAGGGGGCGACGGGTTGGGGAGCTTTCTTT. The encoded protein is CASREGATGWGAFF.